These 5 T cell receptor beta chains came from one sample sequenced in a study of CD8+ T cells in alopecia areata. The sequencing template was cDNA reverse transcribed from extracted RNA. Produced via immunoSEQ multiplex PCR; TCRdb's table is partial and in-frame only. The table lists roughly 260,000 clones, with no singletons. Pooled cells of cutaneous lymph node origin were sorted on CD4, CD8alpha, NKG2D, NKG2ACE and other markers. The sample taken for sequencing was CD4+ T cells sorted from a lymph node. Receptor source: a C3H/HeJ mouse with alopecia areata. The MHC haplotype of this mouse line is H2-k.

This clone was seen only a few times. The gene symbols are mouse symbols. The read comes to an end 4 residues before the CDR3 does, leaving the germline J gene to fill in the end. The V and J genes are TRBV13-2 and TRBJ2-2; 10 bases match TRBD1. The CDR3 is 16 residues long. Unmatched junction bases numbered 2, after V lost 1 base and J lost 2 bases. The germline gives CDR1 NNHNN, CDR2 SYGAGS (reference sequence). CDR3 bases read: TGTGCCAGCGGTGATTGGGGACAGGGGAACACCGGG. This translates into CASGDWGQGNTG. The entire CDR3 sequence reads CASGDWGQGNTGQLYF.

This clone occurred a few times. Mouse names are used for the genes. Read sequence stops 4 residues before the CDR3 end, and the germline J gene provides the missing end. The chain is built from TRBV13-3 and TRBJ1-1, with D tentatively TRBD1 (6 bases). The ends were cut back, 1 base at V and 1 base at J, with 8 bases in the middle. This CDR3 contains 14 residues. The germline CDR1 and CDR2 sequences are NNHDY and SYVADS. The DNA read from the CDR3 is TGTGCCAGCAGTGATACGGGACAAAACACA. Translation gives CASSDTGQNT. The full CDR3 protein reads CASSDTGQNTEVFF.

Remarks on this clone: Gene names and germline match the mouse. The missing CDR3 end, 4 residues past where the read stops, is filled in from the germline J gene. This chain joins TRBV5 and TRBJ2-5; 8 bases agree with TRBD2. Trimming removed 6 bases from V and 3 bases from J; junction bases left unmatched: 2. This CDR3 contains 13 residues. CDR1 is LGHNA and CDR2 is YNLKQL in the germline V gene (reference sequence). The covered CDR3 bases are TGTGCCAGCAGAAGGGACTGGCAAGAC. Residues: CASRRDWQD. The full-length CDR3 reads as CASRRDWQDTQYF.

Regarding this clone: Germline and genes here are mouse. The CDR3 end falls 4 residues outside the read, so it is completed with the germline J gene. Other DNA sequences in this sample translate to the same CDR3. J is TRBJ2-7 and V is TRBV5, with a possible D match to TRBD1 (5 bases). Germline V lookup: CDR1 LGHNA, CDR2 YNLKQL (reference sequence). This CDR3 is 13 amino acids long. The CDR3 is CASSQEGGDEQYF. The sequenced CDR3 bases are TGTGCCAGCAGCCAAGAGGGAGGGGAT.

This clone occurred a few times. Germline and genes here are mouse. The sequence runs out 4 residues before the end of the CDR3; the remainder is reconstructed from the germline J gene. The sample holds other DNA sequences that translate to the same CDR3. The J gene is TRBJ1-2, the V gene TRBV31; maybe TRBD1 (6 bases). V lost 1 base and J 2 bases, leaving 8 bases between the germline ends. Germline CDR1 reads GKSSPN; CDR2 reads SITVG. The CDR3 runs 13 residues. The part of the CDR3 DNA that was read is TGTGCCTGGAGTCCTACAGGGAACTCC. This sequence encodes CAWSPTGNS. The complete CDR3 reads CAWSPTGNSDYTF.